This is a list of T cell receptor beta chains from one sample in a study of OX40 agonist ivuxolimab in advanced cancers. TCRdb's table, derived via immunoSEQ multiplex PCR, lists solely in-frame clones and lacks some. The table has about 150,000 clones, 85% to 95% seen once. Material: CD4+ or CD8+ T cells sorted from blood, obtained in a trial of the OX40 agonist ivuxolimab. These receptors were obtained from an adult with an advanced solid tumor such as melanoma, head and neck, liver or kidney cancer. Each CDR3 is given with its conserved first and last residue. The order of the fields is clone size, D gene, J gene, V gene, CDR3 protein, CDR3 DNA. D genes are given only for firm matches. Rows may omit the clone size; those that give it use once, few, many or a size class.

>once|-|TRBJ2-7|TRBV7-2
CASSLGHSSYEQYF
TGTGCCAGCAGCTTAGGGCACTCCTCCTACGAGCAGTACTTC
>once|TRBD1|TRBJ1-1|TRBV18
CASSGTGDTEAFF
TGTGCCAGCTCAGGGACAGGGGACACTGAAGCTTTCTTT
>few|-|TRBJ1-2|TRBV30
CAPWTVGYTF
TGTGCCCCCTGGACAGTTGGCTACACCTTC
>-|-|TRBJ1-4|TRBV29-1
CSVDWGQDHDKLFF
TGCAGCGTTGATTGGGGGCAGGACCATGACAAACTGTTTTTT
>-|-|TRBJ1-1|TRBV27
CASKGHSNTEAFF
TGTGCCAGCAAAGGACACTCGAACACTGAAGCTTTCTTT
>-|-|TRBJ2-6|TRBV19
CASIKGGSGANVLTF
TGTGCCAGTATCAAAGGAGGTTCGGGGGCCAACGTCCTGACTTTC
>-|-|TRBJ1-2|TRBV28
CASSRTSPYGYTF
TGTGCCAGCAGTAGAACGTCCCCGTATGGCTACACCTTC
>few|-|TRBJ1-2|TRBV11-2
CASSLRGGYTF
TGTGCCAGCAGCTTAAGGGGAGGCTACACCTTC
>-|-|TRBJ2-4|TRBV10-1
CASREGRSLAKNIQYF
TGCGCCAGCAGGGAGGGACGGTCACTAGCCAAAAACATTCAGTACTTC
>-|TRBD2|TRBJ2-7|TRBV19
CASPRRTRVGPYEQYF
TGTGCCAGTCCGAGGCGGACTAGGGTAGGACCATACGAGCAGTACTTC
>-|TRBD2|TRBJ2-7|TRBV5-4
CASSLALSSGSYEQYF
TGTGCCAGCAGCTTGGCTCTGTCTAGCGGGAGTTACGAGCAGTACTTC
>few|-|TRBJ1-2|TRBV4-1
CASSDAPLAGRGYTF
TGCGCCAGCAGCGACGCCCCCCTCGCAGGACGAGGCTACACCTTC
>-|-|TRBJ1-2|TRBV5-1
CASSHGILYGYTF
TGCGCCAGCAGCCATGGGATACTCTATGGCTACACCTTC
>once|TRBD1|TRBJ1-3|TRBV5-1
CASSSRTGGGGNTIYF
TGCGCCAGCAGCTCACGGACAGGGGGCGGTGGAAACACCATATATTTT
>-|TRBD2|TRBJ2-2|TRBV7-2
CASSSGLGDTGELFF
TGTGCCAGCAGCTCGGGACTAGGGGACACCGGGGAGCTGTTTTTT
>-|-|TRBJ2-2|TRBV12-5
CASGLAQGLAGELFF
TGTGCTAGTGGTTTGGCCCAAGGGCTGGCCGGGGAGCTGTTTTTT
>once|-|TRBJ2-7|TRBV7-9
CASNSGLVDEQYF
TGTGCCAGCAACTCCGGGCTGGTCGACGAGCAGTACTTC
>-|-|TRBJ1-2|TRBV7-2
CASSLAMGGTSGYTF
TGTGCCAGCAGCTTAGCTATGGGAGGGACGTCGGGCTACACCTTC
>-|-|TRBJ2-1|TRBV7-2
CASSLGRGALIARNEQFF
TGTGCCAGCAGCCTGGGACGGGGGGCCTTGATCGCTAGAAATGAGCAGTTCTTC
>-|TRBD1|TRBJ2-2|TRBV7-9
CASSLLDRGLDTGELFF
TGTGCCAGCAGCCTCCTAGACAGGGGTTTGGACACCGGGGAGCTGTTTTTT
>-|-|TRBJ1-2|TRBV25-1
CASSGNGGRGYTF
TGTGCCAGCAGTGGGAATGGGGGTCGGGGCTACACCTTC
>-|-|TRBJ1-5|TRBV10-2
CATLSIEQPGPYSNQPQHF
TGCGCCACCCTCTCTATCGAACAGCCGGGGCCCTATAGCAATCAGCCCCAGCATTTT
>-|TRBD2|TRBJ2-7|TRBV4-1
CASSLYGGLAGVRGSNEQYF
TGCGCCAGCAGCCTATACGGTGGTCTAGCGGGAGTTAGGGGGTCTAACGAGCAGTACTTC
>-|-|TRBJ2-1|TRBV4-3
CASSTRAEPSYNEQFF
TGCGCCAGCAGCACCAGAGCGGAACCTTCCTACAATGAGCAGTTCTTC
>-|-|TRBJ1-5|TRBV18
CASSPRPGLLRRGNQPQHF
TGTGCCAGCTCACCGCGTCCGGGACTCCTGCGTCGCGGCAATCAGCCCCAGCATTTT
>-|TRBD1|TRBJ1-1|TRBV6-5
CASSYSDRGRTEAFF
TGTGCCAGCAGTTACTCTGACAGGGGGCGGACTGAAGCTTTCTTT
>-|TRBD1|TRBJ1-2|TRBV6-5
CASSYPTGIGYTF
TGTGCCAGCAGTTACCCGACAGGGATTGGCTACACCTTC
>-|-|TRBJ2-2|TRBV7-2
CASSLIPGELFF
TGTGCCAGCAGCTTGATCCCCGGGGAGCTGTTTTTT
>-|TRBD2|TRBJ2-1|TRBV7-2
CASSPNGGGATEQFF
TGTGCCAGCAGCCCTAATGGCGGGGGGGCCACTGAGCAGTTCTTC
>-|TRBD1|TRBJ2-7|TRBV13
CASSLFLGQGGEQYF
TGTGCCAGCAGCTTATTCCTGGGACAGGGAGGCGAGCAGTACTTC
>once|-|TRBJ2-1|TRBV7-2
CASSLVYGGYNEQFF
TGTGCCAGCAGCTTAGTCTATGGAGGTTACAATGAGCAGTTCTTC
>-|TRBD1|TRBJ1-2|TRBV25-1
CASSSGTAMRYTF
TGTGCCAGCAGTTCCGGGACAGCTATGCGCTACACCTTC
>once|TRBD1|TRBJ2-5|TRBV5-8
CASSSTGNLETQYF
TGTGCCAGCAGCTCGACAGGGAACCTGGAGACCCAGTACTTC
>-|-|TRBJ1-1|TRBV25-1
CASSEPAGRGAFF
TGTGCCAGCAGTGAACCTGCGGGACGCGGAGCTTTCTTT
>-|-|TRBJ2-7|TRBV7-9
CASSLFPGISYEQYF
TGTGCCAGCAGCTTATTTCCCGGGATCTCCTACGAGCAGTACTTC
>-|-|TRBJ1-2|TRBV28
CASRPSQGSYGYTF
TGTGCCAGCCGTCCATCCCAGGGCTCATATGGCTACACCTTC
>-|-|TRBJ1-5|TRBV21-1
CASSKSPGPRPTVVRMGSNQPQHF
TGTGCCAGCAGCAAGAGCCCCGGACCGAGGCCCACGGTGGTCAGGATGGGTAGCAATCAGCCCCAGCATTTT